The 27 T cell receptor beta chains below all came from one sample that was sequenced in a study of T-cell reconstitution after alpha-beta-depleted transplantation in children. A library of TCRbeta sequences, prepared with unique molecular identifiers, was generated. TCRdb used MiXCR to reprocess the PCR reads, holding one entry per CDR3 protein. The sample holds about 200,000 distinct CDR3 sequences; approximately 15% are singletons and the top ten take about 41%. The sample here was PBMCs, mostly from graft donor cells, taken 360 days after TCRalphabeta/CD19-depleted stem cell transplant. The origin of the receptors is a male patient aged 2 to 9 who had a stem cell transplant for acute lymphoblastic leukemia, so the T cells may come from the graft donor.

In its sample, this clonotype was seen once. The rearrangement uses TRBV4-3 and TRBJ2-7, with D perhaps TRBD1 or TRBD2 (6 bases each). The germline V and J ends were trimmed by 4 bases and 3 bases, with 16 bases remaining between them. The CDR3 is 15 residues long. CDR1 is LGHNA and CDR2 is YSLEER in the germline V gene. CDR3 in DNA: TGCGCCAGCAGCCCGTGGGGGGCCAGCGACTACGAGCAGTACTTC. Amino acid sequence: CASSPWGASDYEQYF.

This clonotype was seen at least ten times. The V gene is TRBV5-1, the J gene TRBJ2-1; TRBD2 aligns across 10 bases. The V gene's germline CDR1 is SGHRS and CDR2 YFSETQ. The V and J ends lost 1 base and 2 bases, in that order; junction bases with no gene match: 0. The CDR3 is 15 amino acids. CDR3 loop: CASSLTSGAYNEQFF. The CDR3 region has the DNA TGCGCCAGCAGCTTGACTAGCGGGGCCTACAATGAGCAGTTCTTC. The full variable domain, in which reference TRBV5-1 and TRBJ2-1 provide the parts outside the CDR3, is KAGVTQTPRYLIKTRGQQVTLSCSPISGHRSVSWYQQTPGQGLQFLFEYFSETQRNKGNFPGRFSGRQFSNSRSEMNVSTLELGDSALYLCASSLTSGAYNEQFFGPGTRLTVL.

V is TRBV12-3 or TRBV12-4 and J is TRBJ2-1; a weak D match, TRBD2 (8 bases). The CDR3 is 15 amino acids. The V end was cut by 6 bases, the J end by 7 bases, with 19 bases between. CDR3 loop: CASSSGRGRRNEQFF. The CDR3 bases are TGTGCCAGCAGCTCCGGGAGGGGGCGTAGAAATGAGCAGTTCTTC.

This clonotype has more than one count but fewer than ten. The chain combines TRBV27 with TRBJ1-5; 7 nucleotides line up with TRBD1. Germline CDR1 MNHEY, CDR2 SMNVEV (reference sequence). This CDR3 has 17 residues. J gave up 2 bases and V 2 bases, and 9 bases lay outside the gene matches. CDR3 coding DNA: TGTGCCAGCAGTTTAGTTGTAGGGGGCTTGGGCAATCAGCCCCAGCATTTT. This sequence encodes CASSLVVGGLGNQPQHF.

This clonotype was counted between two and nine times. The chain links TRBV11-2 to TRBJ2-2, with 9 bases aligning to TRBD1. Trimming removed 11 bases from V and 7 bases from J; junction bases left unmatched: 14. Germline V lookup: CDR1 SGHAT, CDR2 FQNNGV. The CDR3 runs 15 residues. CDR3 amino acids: CADATGTGSIGELFF. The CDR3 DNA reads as TGTGCCGATGCTACCGGGACAGGGTCCATCGGGGAGCTGTTTTTT.

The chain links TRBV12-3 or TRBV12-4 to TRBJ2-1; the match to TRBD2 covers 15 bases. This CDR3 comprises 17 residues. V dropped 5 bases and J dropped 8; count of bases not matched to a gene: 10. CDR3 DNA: TGTGCCAGCAGTCCCGGACTAGCGGGAGGGAGAGGCTATGAGCAGTTCTTC. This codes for CASSPGLAGGRGYEQFF.

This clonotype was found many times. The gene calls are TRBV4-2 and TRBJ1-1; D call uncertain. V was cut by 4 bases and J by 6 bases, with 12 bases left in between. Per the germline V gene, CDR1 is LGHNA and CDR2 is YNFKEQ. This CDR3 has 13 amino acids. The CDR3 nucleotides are TGTGCCAGCAGCCCCCTTATAGGCGCTGAAGCTTTCTTT. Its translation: CASSPLIGAEAFF.

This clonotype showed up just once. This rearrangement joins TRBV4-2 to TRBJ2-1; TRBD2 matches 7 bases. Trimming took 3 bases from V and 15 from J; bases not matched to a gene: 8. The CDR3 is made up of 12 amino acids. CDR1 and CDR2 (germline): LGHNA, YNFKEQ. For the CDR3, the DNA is TGTGCCAGCAGCCAGCCTGGACTAGTTGTGTTCTTC. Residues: CASSQPGLVVFF.

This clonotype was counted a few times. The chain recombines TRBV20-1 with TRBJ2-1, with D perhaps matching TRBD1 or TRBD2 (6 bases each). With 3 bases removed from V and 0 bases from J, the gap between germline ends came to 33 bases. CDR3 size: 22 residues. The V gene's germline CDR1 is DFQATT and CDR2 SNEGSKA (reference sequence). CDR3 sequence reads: CSARSYVGGTVGGGSSYNEQFF. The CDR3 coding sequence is TGCAGTGCTAGGTCGTACGTAGGAGGTACGGTCGGAGGGGGGAGCTCCTACAATGAGCAGTTCTTC.

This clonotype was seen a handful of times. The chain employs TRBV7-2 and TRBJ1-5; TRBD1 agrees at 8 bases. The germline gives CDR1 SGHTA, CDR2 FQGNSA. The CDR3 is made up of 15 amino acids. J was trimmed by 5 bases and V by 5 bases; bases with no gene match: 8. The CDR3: CASSRTGGDYQPQHF. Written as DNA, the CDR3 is TGTGCCAGCAGCCGCACAGGGGGGGATTATCAGCCCCAGCATTTT.

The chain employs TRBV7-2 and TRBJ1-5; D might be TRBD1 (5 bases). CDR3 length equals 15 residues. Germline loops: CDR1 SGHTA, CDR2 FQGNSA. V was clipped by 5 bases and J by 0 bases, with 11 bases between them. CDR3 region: CASSLVTVSNQPQHF. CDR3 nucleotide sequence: TGTGCCAGCAGCCTGGTGACAGTTAGCAATCAGCCCCAGCATTTT.

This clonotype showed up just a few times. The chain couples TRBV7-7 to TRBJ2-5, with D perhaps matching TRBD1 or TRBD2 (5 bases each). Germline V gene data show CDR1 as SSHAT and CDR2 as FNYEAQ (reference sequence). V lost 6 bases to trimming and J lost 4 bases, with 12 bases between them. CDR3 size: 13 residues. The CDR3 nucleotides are TGTGCCAGCAGTTCCGGGACGGCAGAGACCCAGTACTTC. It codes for CASSSGTAETQYF.

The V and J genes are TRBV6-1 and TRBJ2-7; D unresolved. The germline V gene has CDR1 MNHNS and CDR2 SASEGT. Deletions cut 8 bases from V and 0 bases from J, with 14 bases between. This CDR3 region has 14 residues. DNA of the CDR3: TGTGCCAGCGCCTGGAGTGGGTACTCCTACGAGCAGTACTTC. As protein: CASAWSGYSYEQYF.

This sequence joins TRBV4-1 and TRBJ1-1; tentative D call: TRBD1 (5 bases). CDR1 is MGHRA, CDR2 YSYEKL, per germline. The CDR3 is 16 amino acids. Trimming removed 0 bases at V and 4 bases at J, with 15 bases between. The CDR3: CASSQDAWAGGTEAFF. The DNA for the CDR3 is TGCGCCAGCAGCCAAGATGCGTGGGCTGGGGGCACTGAAGCTTTCTTT.

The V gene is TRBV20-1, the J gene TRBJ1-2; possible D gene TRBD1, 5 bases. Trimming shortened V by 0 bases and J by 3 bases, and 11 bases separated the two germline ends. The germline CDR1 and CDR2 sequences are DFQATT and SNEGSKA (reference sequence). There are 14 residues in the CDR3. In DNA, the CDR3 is TGCAGTGCTAGAGAAGTTAGGGGAGACTATGGCTACACCTTC. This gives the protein CSAREVRGDYGYTF.

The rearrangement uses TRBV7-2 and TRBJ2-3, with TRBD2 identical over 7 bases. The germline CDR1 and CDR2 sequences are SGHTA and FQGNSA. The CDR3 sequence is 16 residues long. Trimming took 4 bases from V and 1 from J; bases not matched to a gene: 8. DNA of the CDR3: TGTGCCAGCAGCTCAGGACGCCGGGGGGGCACAGATACGCAGTATTTT. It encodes CASSSGRRGGTDTQYF.

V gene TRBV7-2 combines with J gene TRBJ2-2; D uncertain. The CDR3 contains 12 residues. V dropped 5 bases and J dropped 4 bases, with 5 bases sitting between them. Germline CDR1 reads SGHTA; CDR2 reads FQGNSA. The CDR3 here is CASSHATGELFF. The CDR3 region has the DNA TGTGCCAGCAGCCACGCCACCGGGGAGCTGTTTTTT.

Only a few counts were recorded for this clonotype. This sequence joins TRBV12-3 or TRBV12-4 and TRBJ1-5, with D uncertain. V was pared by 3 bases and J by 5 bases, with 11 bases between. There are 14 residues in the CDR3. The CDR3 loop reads CASSLRPRDQPQHF. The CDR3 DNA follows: TGTGCCAGCAGTTTGAGACCCCGCGATCAGCCCCAGCATTTT.

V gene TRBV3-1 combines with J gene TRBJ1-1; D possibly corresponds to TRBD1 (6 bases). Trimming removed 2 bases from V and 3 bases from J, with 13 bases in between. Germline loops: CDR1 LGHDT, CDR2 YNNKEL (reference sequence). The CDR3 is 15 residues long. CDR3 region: CASSQFGQTDTEAFF. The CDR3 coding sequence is TGTGCCAGCAGCCAATTCGGACAGACCGACACTGAAGCTTTCTTT.

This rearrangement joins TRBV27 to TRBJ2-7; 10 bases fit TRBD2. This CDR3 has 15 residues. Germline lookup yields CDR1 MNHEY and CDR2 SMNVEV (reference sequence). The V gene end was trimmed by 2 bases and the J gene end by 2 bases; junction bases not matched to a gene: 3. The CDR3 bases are TGTGCCAGCAGTTTACGGCTAGCGGGGGCCTACGAGCAGTACTTC. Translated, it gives CASSLRLAGAYEQYF.

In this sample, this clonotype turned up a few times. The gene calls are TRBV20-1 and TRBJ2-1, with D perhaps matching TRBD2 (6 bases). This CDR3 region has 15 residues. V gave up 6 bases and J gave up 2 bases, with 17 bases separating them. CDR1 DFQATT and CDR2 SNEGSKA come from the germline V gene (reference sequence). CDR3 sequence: CSAPKAGIAYNEQFF. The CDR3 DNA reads TGCAGTGCCCCAAAGGCGGGGATAGCCTACAATGAGCAGTTCTTC.

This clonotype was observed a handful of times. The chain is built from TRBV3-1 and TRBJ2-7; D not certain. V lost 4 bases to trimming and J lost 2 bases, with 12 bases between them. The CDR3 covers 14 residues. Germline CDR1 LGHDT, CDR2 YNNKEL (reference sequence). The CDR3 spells CASSPGRVAYEQYF. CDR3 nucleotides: TGTGCCAGCAGCCCCGGACGAGTGGCCTACGAGCAGTACTTC.

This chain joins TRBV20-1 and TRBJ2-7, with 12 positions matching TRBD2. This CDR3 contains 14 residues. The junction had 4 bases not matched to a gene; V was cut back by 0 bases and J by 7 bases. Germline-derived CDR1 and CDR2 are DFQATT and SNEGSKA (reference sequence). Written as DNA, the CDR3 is TGCAGTGCTAGAGACACTAGCGGGGGGTATGAGCAGTACTTC. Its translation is CSARDTSGGYEQYF.

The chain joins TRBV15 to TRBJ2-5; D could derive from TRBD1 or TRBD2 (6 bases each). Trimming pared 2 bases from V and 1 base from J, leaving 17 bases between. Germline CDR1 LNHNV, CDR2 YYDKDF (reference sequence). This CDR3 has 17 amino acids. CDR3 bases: TGTGCCACCAGCAGATGGGATCCGGGGGCCGTCCAAGAGACCCAGTACTTC. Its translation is CATSRWDPGAVQETQYF.

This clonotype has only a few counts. CDR3 region: CASNRQGGVNQPQHF. The CDR3 DNA reads TGTGCCAGCAATCGACAGGGGGGCGTCAATCAGCCCCAGCATTTT. The chain joins TRBV27 to TRBJ1-5; 9 nucleotides align to TRBD1. The CDR3 covers 15 residues. Per the germline V gene, CDR1 is MNHEY and CDR2 is SMNVEV (reference sequence). Trimming took 7 bases from V and 3 from J; bases not matched to a gene: 7.

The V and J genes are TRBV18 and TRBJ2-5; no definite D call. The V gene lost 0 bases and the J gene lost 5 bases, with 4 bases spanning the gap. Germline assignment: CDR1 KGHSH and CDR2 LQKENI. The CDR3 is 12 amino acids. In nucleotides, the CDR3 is TGTGCCAGCTCACCACCCTCGGAGACCCAGTACTTC. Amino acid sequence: CASSPPSETQYF. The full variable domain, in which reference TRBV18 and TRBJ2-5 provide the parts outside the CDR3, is NAGVMQNPRHLVRRRGQEARLRCSPMKGHSHVYWYRQLPEEGLKFMVYLQKENIIDESGMPKERFSAEFPKEGPSILRIQQVVRGDSAAYFCASSPPSETQYFGPGTRLLVL.

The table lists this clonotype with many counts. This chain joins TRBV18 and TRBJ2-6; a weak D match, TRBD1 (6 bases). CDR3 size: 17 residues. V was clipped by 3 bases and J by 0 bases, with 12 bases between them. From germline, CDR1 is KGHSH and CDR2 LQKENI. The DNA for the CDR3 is TGTGCCAGCTCACCGACAGGACCTTTCTCTGGGGCCAACGTCCTGACTTTC. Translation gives CASSPTGPFSGANVLTF.